This record concerns one T cell receptor beta chain sequence. Its antigen is not known. The source of the sample is a study of neoadjuvant nivolumab and ipilimumab in lung cancer. Findings and limits, study-wide: Only two of four nivolumab-treated tumors gained richness and clonality by surgery. A small number of samples were TCR sequenced. Pretherapy blood TCR richness correlated positively with resected tumor richness. Only a single major-pathologic-response sample was available for clonality analysis.

This table comes from immunoSEQ multiplex PCR, and its TCRdb copy is limited to in-frame clones, with some not included. The sample has more than 20,000 clones; 75% to 85% are singletons. This TCR was recovered from an adult with non-small cell lung cancer. Sequencing was performed on tumor tissue, taken after neoadjuvant nivolumab, alone or with ipilimumab, at or shortly before surgery.

The CDR3 sequence: CASSPGSSGGQETQYF. CDR3 DNA: TGTGCCAGCAGCCCGGGTAGTAGCGGGGGTCAAGAGACCCAGTACTTC. The rearrangement links TRBV11-2 to TRBJ2-5; 9 positions agree with TRBD2. CDR1 SGHAT and CDR2 FQNNGV come from the germline V gene. The V gene end was trimmed by 5 bases and the J gene end by 2 bases; junction bases not matched to a gene: 9. The CDR3 runs to 16 residues.